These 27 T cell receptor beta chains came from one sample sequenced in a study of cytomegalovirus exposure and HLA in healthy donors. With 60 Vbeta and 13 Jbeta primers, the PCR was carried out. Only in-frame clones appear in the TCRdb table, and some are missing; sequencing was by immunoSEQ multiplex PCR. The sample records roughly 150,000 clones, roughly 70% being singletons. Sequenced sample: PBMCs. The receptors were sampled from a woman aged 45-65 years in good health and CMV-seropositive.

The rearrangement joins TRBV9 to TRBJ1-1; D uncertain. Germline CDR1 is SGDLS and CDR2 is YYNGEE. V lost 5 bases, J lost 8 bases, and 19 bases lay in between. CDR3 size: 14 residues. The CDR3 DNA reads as TGTGCCAGCAGTTATTCCTTTTCGGGCGGGGAAGCTTTCTTT. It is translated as CASSYSFSGGEAFF. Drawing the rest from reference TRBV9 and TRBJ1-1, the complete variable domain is DSGVTQTPKHLITATGQRVTLRCSPRSGDLSVYWYQQSLDQGLQFLIQYYNGEERAKGNILERFSAQQFPDLHSELNLSSLELGDSALYFCASSYSFSGGEAFFGQGTRLTVV.

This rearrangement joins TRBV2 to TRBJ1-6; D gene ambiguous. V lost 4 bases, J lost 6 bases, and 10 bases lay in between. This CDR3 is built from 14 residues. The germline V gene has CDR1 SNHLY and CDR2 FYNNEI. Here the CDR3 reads CASSVRRGNSPLHF. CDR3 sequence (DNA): TGTGCCAGCAGTGTCCGGCGGGGTAATTCACCCCTCCACTTT.

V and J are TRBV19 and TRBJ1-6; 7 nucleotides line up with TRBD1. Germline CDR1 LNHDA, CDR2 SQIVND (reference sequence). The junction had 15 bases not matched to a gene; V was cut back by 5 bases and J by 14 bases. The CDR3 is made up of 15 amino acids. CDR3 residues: CASSDRTGPKDTLHF. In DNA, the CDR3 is TGTGCCAGTAGTGATCGGACAGGCCCCAAGGATACCCTCCACTTT.

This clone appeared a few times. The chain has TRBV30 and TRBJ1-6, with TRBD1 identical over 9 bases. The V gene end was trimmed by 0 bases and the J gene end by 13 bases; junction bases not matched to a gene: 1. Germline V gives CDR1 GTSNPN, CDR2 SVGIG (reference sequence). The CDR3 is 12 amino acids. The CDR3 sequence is CAWSVGQGPLHF. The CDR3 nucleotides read TGTGCCTGGAGTGTTGGACAGGGGCCCCTCCACTTT.

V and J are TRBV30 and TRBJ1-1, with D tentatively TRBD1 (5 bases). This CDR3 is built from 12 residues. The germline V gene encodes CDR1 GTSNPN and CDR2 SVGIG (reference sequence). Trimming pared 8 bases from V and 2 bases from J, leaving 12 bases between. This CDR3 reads CALGGVNTEAFF. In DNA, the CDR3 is TGTGCCCTCGGAGGGGTAAACACTGAAGCTTTCTTT.

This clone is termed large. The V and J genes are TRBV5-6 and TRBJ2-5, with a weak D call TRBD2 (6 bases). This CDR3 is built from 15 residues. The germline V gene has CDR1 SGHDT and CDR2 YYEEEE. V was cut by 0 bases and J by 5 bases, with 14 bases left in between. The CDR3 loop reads CASSLELGGSETQYF. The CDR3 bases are TGTGCCAGCAGCTTGGAGTTGGGGGGTTCGGAGACCCAGTACTTC.

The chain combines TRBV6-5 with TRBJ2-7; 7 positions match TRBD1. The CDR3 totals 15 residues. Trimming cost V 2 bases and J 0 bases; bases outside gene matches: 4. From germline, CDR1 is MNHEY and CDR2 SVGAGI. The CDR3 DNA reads TGTGCCAGCAGTTACCAGTACAGGGGCTCCTACGAGCAGTACTTC. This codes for CASSYQYRGSYEQYF.

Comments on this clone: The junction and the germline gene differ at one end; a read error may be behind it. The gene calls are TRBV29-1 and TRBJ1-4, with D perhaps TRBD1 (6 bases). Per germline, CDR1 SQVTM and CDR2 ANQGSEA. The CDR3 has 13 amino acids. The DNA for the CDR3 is TGCAGCGCTGACACAGGGTATAATGGAAAACTGTTTTTT. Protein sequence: CSADTGYNGKLFF.

For the CDR3, the DNA is TGTGCCAGCAGCAGGGACAGGGACACTGAAGCTTTCTTT. Protein sequence: CASSRDRDTEAFF. V usage is TRBV7-8 and J usage is TRBJ1-1; 9 nucleotides agree with TRBD1. Germline V CDR1 and CDR2: SGHVS, FQNEAQ. This CDR3 region has 13 residues. J lost 3 bases, V lost 5 bases, and 1 base had no gene match.

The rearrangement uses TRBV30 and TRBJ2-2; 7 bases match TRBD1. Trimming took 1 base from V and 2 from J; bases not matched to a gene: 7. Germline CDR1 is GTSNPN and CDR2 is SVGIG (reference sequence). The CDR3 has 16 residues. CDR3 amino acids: CAWSDFRQGNTGELFF. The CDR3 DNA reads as TGTGCCTGGAGTGACTTTCGACAGGGCAACACCGGGGAGCTGTTTTTT.

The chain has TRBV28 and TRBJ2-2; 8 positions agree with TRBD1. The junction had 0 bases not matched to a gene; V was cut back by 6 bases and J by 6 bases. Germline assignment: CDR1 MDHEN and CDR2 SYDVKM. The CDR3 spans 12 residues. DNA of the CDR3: TGTGCCAGCAGGACAGGGGCCGGGGAGCTGTTTTTT. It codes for CASRTGAGELFF.

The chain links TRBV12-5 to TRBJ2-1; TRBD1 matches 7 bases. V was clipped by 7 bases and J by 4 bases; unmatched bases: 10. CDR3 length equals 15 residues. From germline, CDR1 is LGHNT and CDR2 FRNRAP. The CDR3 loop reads CASVPGRQGYNEQFF. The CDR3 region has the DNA TGTGCTAGTGTTCCGGGCAGACAGGGTTACAATGAGCAGTTCTTC. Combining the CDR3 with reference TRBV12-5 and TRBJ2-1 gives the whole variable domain DARVTQTPRHKVTEMGQEVTMRCQPILGHNTVFWYRQTMMQGLELLAYFRNRAPLDDSGMPKDRFSAEMPDATLATLKIQPSEPRDSAVYFCASVPGRQGYNEQFFGPGTRLTVL.

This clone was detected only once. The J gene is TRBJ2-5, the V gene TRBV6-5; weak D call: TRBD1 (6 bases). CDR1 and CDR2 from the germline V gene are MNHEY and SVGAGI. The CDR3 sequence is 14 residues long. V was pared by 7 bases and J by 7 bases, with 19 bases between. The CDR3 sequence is CASTLMGTPGTQYF. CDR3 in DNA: TGTGCCAGCACCCTCATGGGGACACCGGGGACCCAGTACTTC.

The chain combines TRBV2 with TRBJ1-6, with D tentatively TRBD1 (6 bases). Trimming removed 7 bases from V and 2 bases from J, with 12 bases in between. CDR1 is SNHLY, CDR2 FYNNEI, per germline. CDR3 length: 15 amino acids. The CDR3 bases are TGTGCCAGCACAGGCGGGGGCGCCTATAATTCACCCCTCCACTTT. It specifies CASTGGGAYNSPLHF. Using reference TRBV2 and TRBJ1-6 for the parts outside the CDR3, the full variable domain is EPEVTQTPSHQVTQMGQEVILRCVPISNHLYFYWYRQILGQKVEFLVSFYNNEISEKSEIFDDQFSVERPDGSNFTLKIRSTKLEDSAMYFCASTGGGAYNSPLHFGNGTRLTVT.

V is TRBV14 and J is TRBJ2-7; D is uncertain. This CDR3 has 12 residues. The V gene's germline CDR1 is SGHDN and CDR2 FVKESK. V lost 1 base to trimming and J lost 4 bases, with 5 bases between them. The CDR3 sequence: CASSQARYEQYF. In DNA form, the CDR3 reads TGTGCCAGCAGCCAAGCCCGGTACGAGCAGTACTTC.

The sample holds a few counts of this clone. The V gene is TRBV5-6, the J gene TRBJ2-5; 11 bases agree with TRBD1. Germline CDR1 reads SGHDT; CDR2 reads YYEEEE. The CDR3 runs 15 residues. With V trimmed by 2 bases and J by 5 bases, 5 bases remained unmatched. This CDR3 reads CASSFGQGAWETQYF. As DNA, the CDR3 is TGTGCCAGCAGCTTTGGACAGGGGGCGTGGGAGACCCAGTACTTC.

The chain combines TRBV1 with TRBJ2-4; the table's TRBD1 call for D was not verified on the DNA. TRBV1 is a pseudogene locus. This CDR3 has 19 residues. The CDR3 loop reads CTSSQGNRRGQGGGNIQYF. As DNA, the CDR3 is TGCACCAGCAGCCAGGGAAATCGGAGAGGACAGGGGGGGGGAAACATTCAGTACTTC.

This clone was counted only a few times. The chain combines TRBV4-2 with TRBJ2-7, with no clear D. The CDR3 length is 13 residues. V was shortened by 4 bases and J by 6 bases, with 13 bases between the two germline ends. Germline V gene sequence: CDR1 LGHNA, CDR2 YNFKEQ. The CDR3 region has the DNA TGTGCCAGCAGCCCCACCCAGCGAGGCGAGCAGTACTTC. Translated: CASSPTQRGEQYF.

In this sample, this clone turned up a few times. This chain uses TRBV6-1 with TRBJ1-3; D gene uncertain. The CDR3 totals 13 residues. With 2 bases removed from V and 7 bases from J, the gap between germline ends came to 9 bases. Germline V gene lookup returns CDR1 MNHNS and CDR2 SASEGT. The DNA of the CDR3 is TGTGCCAGCAGTGAAACGGGAAGGAACACCATATATTTT. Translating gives CASSETGRNTIYF.

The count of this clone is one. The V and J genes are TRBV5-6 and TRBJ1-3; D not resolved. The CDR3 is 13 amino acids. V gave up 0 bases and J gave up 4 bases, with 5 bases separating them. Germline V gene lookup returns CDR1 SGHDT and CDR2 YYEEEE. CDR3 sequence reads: CASSLAQGNTIYF. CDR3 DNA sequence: TGTGCCAGCAGCTTGGCACAGGGAAACACCATATATTTT.

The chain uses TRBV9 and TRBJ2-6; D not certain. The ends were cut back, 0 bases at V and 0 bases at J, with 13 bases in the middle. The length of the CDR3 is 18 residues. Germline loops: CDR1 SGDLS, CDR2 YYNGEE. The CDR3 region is CASSVVPLASSGANVLTF. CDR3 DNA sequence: TGTGCCAGCAGCGTAGTGCCCCTTGCGAGCTCTGGGGCCAACGTCCTGACTTTC.

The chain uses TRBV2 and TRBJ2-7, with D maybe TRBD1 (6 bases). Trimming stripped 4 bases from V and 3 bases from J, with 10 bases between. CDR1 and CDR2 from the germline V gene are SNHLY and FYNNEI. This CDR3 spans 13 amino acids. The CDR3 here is CASSGLQGYEQYF. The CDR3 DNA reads TGTGCCAGCAGTGGTCTACAGGGCTACGAGCAGTACTTC.

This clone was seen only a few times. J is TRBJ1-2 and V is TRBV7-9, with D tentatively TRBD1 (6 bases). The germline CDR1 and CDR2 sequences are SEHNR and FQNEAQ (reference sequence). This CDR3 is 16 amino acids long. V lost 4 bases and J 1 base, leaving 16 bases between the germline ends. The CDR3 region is CASSSGQRTHNYGYTF. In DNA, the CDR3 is TGTGCCAGCAGCTCCGGACAGCGTACTCATAACTATGGCTACACCTTC. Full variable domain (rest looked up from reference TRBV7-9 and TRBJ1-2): DTGVSQNPRHKITKRGQNVTFRCDPISEHNRLYWYRQTLGQGPEFLTYFQNEAQLEKSRLLSDRFSAERPKGSFSTLEIQRTEQGDSAMYLCASSSGQRTHNYGYTFGSGTRLTVV.

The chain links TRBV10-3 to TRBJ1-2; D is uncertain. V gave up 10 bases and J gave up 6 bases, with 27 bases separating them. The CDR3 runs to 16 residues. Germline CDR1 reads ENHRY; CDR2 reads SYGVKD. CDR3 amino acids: CATSPKNNQWANGYTF. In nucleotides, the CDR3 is TGTGCCACGTCCCCCAAAAACAACCAATGGGCCAATGGCTACACCTTC.

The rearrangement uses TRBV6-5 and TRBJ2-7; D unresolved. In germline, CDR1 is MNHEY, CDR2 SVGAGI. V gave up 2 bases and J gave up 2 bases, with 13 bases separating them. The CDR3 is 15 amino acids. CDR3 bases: TGTGCCAGCAGTTACAGTCGCGTAGATCCCTACGAGCAGTACTTC. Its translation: CASSYSRVDPYEQYF.

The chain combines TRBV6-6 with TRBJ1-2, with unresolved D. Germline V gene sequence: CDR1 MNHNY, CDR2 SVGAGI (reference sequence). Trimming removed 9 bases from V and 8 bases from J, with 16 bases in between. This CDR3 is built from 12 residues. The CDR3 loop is CASGGLSGGYTF. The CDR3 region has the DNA TGTGCCAGTGGAGGTCTCTCTGGAGGCTACACCTTC.

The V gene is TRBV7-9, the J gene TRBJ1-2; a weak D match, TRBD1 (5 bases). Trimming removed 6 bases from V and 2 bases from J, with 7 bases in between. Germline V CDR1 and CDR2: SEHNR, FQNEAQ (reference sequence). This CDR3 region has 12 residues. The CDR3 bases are TGTGCCAGCAGTGGGGGGAACTATGGCTACACCTTC. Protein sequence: CASSGGNYGYTF.